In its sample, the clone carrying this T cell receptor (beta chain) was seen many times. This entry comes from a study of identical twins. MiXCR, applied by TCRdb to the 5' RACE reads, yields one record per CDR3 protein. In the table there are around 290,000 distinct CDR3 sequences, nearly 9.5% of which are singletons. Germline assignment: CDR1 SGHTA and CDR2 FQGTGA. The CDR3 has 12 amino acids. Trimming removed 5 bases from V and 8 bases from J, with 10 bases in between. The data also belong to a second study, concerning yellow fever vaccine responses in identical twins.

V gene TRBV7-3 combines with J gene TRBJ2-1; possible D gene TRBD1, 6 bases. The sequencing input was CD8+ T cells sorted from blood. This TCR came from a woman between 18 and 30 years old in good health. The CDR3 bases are TGTGCCAGCAGCCCAGGGGTCGATGAGCAGTTCTTC. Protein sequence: CASSPGVDEQFF.